Reported below is one T cell receptor (beta chain). These data originate in a study of blood T cell repertoires in COVID-19. V lost 3 bases to trimming and J lost 5 bases; unmatched junction nucleotides: 5. In germline, CDR1 is SEHNR, CDR2 FQNEAQ (reference sequence). CDR3 length equals 14 residues. TCRdb's table, derived via immunoSEQ multiplex PCR, lists solely in-frame clones and lacks some. Of approximately 390,000 clones detected, 85% to 90% appear once; the ten largest clones hold about 10%. The source material was PBMCs or T cells enriched from blood (not recorded which). The V and J genes are TRBV7-9 and TRBJ2-5, with TRBD1 identical over 8 bases. The source is a woman between 45 and 65 years old who had recovered from COVID-19. This CDR3 reads CASSFYQGAETQYF. CDR3 DNA sequence: TGTGCCAGCAGCTTTTATCAGGGGGCGGAGACCCAGTACTTC.